The clone carrying this TCR beta chain rates as medium-sized (0.01 to 0.1%). What it binds is not known. Each CDR3 protein gets one entry after TCRdb re-called the 5' RACE reads with MiXCR. The sample yields around 65,000 distinct CDR3 sequences, over 8.5% seen once. The germline V gene has CDR1 MDHEN and CDR2 SYDVKM. The CDR3 length is 15 residues. Trimming took 5 bases from V and 2 from J, leaving 15 bases between them. This sample stems from a study of T-cell memory formation after mild COVID-19. Study conclusions and caveats: The appearance of some responding clones in pre-infection memory suggested that cross-reactive memory joined.

The sequenced sample was PBMCs or a T cell subset sorted from them (not recorded which). The chain is built from TRBV28 and TRBJ2-5, with D maybe TRBD2 (5 bases). The clonotype originates from a young man who had mild COVID-19 (a few samples of this study predate the infection). Cell type and time point are not known. This CDR3 reads CASSPSPGIQETQYF. In DNA, the CDR3 is TGTGCCAGCAGTCCCTCGCCCGGGATTCAAGAGACCCAGTACTTC.